Following are 3 T cell receptor beta chains from one sample sequenced in a study of T cells in Graves' hyperthyroidism and ophthalmopathy. Authors of the study amplified TCR beta CDR3 regions from RNA transcripts. TCR CDR3 underwent first-round RT-PCR with the HTBI primer set. TCRdb reprocessed the multiplex PCR reads via MiXCR and lists one record per CDR3 protein. The sample lists around 340,000 distinct CDR3 sequences, 16% seen once, with 33% in the top ten. The sequencing sample was made of blood. The receptors were gathered from a man aged 25 to 40 with Graves' hyperthyroidism.

This clonotype was observed at least ten times. As DNA, the CDR3 is TGTGCCACCAGTGATACGGGGAGCTCCTACAATGAGCAGTTCTTC. Translation gives CATSDTGSSYNEQFF. The chain links TRBV24-1 to TRBJ2-1, with a weak D call TRBD2 (5 bases). Per germline, CDR1 KGHDR and CDR2 SFDVKD. V lost 3 bases and J 0 bases, leaving 8 bases between the germline ends. This CDR3 has 15 amino acids.

This clonotype was seen a handful of times. The chain carries TRBV6-1 and TRBJ1-2, with 9 bases that match TRBD1. The CDR3 totals 15 residues. Germline values: CDR1 MNHNS, CDR2 SASEGT. V was pared by 5 bases and J by 3 bases, with 7 bases of the junction left unmatched. CDR3 sequence (DNA): TGTGCCAGCAGTCGGACAGGGGCGTCTGACTATGGCTACACCTTC. This sequence encodes CASSRTGASDYGYTF.

V gene TRBV7-3 combines with J gene TRBJ2-1; 7 bases are shared with TRBD1. V lost 3 bases, J lost 4 bases, and 3 bases stayed unmatched. This CDR3 spans 14 amino acids. Germline assignment: CDR1 SGHTA and CDR2 FQGTGA. CDR3 nucleotide sequence: TGTGCCAGCAGCTTGGACAGGACGTACAATGAGCAGTTCTTC. Translating it yields CASSLDRTYNEQFF.